This T cell receptor beta chain was sequenced during a study of blood T cells in healthy people across ages. Study observations and caveats: It was not known whether donors were CMV positive (a possible confounder of expanded clonotype changes). Estimates drawn from one million T cells were deemed to understate diversity. Naive CD4+ cell counts and diversity both ran higher in long-lived than in aged donors.

Using a J-beta primer mix together with a sample-barcoded 5' primer, a second PCR was run for roughly 6 to 12 cycles. MiXCR, run by TCRdb on the 5' RACE reads, gives a single entry per CDR3 protein. The sample records about 2 million distinct CDR3 sequences, 49% being singletons. Regarding this clonotype: Its target is not known.

The origin of this receptor is a woman aged 40 to 50 in good health. Sequencing was carried out using blood.

In DNA, the CDR3 is TGCGCCAACCGCCGGGGCAGGGGCAGACAAGAGACCCAGTACTTC. Translating gives CANRRGRGRQETQYF. The chain carries TRBV5-1 and TRBJ2-5; possible D gene TRBD1, 6 bases. The germline gives CDR1 SGHRS, CDR2 YFSETQ. The V end was cut by 9 bases, the J end by 2 bases, with 20 bases between. The CDR3 sequence is 15 residues long.